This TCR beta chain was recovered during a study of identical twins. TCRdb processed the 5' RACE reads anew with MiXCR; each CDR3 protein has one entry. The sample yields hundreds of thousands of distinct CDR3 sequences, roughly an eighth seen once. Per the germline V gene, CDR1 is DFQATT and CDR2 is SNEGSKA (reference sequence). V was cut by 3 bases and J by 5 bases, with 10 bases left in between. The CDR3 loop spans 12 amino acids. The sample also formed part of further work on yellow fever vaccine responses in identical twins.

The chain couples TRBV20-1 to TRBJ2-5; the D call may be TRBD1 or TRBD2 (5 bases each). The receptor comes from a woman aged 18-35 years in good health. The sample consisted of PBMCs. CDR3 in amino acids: CSASGGRETQYF. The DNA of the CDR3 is TGCAGTGCTAGTGGGGGTCGTGAGACCCAGTACTTC.